This T cell receptor (beta chain) was obtained from a study of metastatic and nonmetastatic thyroid tumors. Thyroid surgery was preceded by no treatment in any patient. The V end lost 6 bases, the J end lost 7 bases, and 19 bases lay between the germline ends. From germline, CDR1 is DFQATT and CDR2 SNEGSKA (reference sequence). This CDR3 is built from 14 residues. TCRdb re-called the PCR reads with MiXCR. The sample comprises roughly 19,000 clones, roughly 23% of which are singletons, and 10% rests with the top ten. There are many counts of this clone. This receptor was taken from a male donor with papillary thyroid cancer or a benign thyroid nodule (not recorded which). Some clones in this sample may be carry-over from other donors' samples. Sample: tumor tissue. This chain joins TRBV20-1 and TRBJ2-1, with TRBD1 as a possible D gene (5 bases). CDR3 sequence reads: CSADKALSANEQFF. Written as DNA, the CDR3 is TGCAGTGCGGACAAGGCTTTAAGCGCAAATGAGCAGTTCTTC.